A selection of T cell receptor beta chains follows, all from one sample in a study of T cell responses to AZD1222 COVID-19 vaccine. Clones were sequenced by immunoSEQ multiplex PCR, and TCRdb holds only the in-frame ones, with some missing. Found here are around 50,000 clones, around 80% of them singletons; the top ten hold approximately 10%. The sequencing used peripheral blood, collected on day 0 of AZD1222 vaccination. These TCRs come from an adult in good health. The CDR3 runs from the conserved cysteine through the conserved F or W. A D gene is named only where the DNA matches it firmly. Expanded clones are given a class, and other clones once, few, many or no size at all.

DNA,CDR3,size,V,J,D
TGTGCCAGCAGCCCCCCCGGGACTCTTCGGAATACGCAGTATTTT,CASSPPGTLRNTQYF,.,TRBV7-2,TRBJ2-3,.
TGTGCCAGCACCGTTGCCGTGAACACTGAAGCTTTCTTT,CASTVAVNTEAFF,.,TRBV2,TRBJ1-1,.
TGTGCCGGAGGGGACAGGGGTAATTCACCCCTCCACTTT,CAGGDRGNSPLHF,.,TRBV6-5,TRBJ1-6,TRBD1
TGTGCCAGTAGTATATCAATTAGCAATCAGCCCCAGCATTTT,CASSISISNQPQHF,few,TRBV19,TRBJ1-5,.
TGCGCCAGCAGCCAACCACAATACGAGCAGTACTTC,CASSQPQYEQYF,.,TRBV4-1,TRBJ2-7,.
TGTGCCAGCAGTTACTCACCCCAGGGGGCTTTATACGAGCAGTACTTC,CASSYSPQGALYEQYF,.,TRBV6-5,TRBJ2-7,TRBD1
TGTGCCAGCAGCTTAGCGTTAGGGCAGGGGGATGAGCAGTTCTTC,CASSLALGQGDEQFF,few,TRBV7-9,TRBJ2-1,TRBD1
TGTGCCAGCAGCTTGTCGGCAGGGGACTTCACAGATACGCAGTATTTT,CASSLSAGDFTDTQYF,.,TRBV5-4,TRBJ2-3,.
TGTGCCAGTAGTATAGTAATGCGGGGGTTCGAAGATACGCAGTATTTT,CASSIVMRGFEDTQYF,.,TRBV19,TRBJ2-3,TRBD2
TGTGCCAGCAGCTCTTCGGCTAGCTCCTATAATTCACCCCTCCACTTT,CASSSSASSYNSPLHF,once,TRBV5-6,TRBJ1-6,.
TGTGCCTGGAGTGTTACTACCGGAGAGACCCAGTACTTC,CAWSVTTGETQYF,.,TRBV30,TRBJ2-5,.
TGTGCCAGCAGCTTAGACAGGATGAACACTGAAGCTTTCTTT,CASSLDRMNTEAFF,.,TRBV13,TRBJ1-1,.
TGTGCCAGTAGTATTCCTAGATTCAGGGGTGAAAACACTGAAGCTTTCTTT,CASSIPRFRGENTEAFF,.,TRBV19,TRBJ1-1,.
TGTGCCAGCAGTGAACTCGGCAGCTACGAGCAGTACTTC,CASSELGSYEQYF,once,TRBV6-1,TRBJ2-7,.